These 12 T cell receptor beta chains share one sample of origin, sequenced in a study of T-cell memory formation after mild COVID-19. MiXCR, run by TCRdb on the 5' RACE reads, gives a single entry per CDR3 protein. The sample has under 150,000 distinct CDR3 sequences; about 16% are singletons. Input material: PBMCs or a T cell subset sorted from them (not recorded which). The receptors were sampled from an adult woman who had mild COVID-19 (a few samples of this study predate the infection). Cell type and time point are not known.

The chain has TRBV9 and TRBJ2-2; D is unresolved. The CDR3 has 16 amino acids. The germline gives CDR1 SGDLS, CDR2 YYNGEE. Trimming removed 3 bases at V and 3 bases at J, with 15 bases between. This chain's CDR3 is CASSGLGGYYTGELFF. The CDR3 DNA sequence: TGTGCCAGCAGCGGATTGGGCGGCTATTACACCGGGGAGCTGTTTTTT.

This clonotype was detected many times. The chain joins TRBV27 to TRBJ2-2; weak D call: TRBD2 (6 bases). The germline V gene has CDR1 MNHEY and CDR2 SMNVEV (reference sequence). The CDR3 runs 15 residues. Deletions cut 6 bases from V and 2 bases from J, with 13 bases between. CDR3 nucleotides: TGTGCCAGCAGGCCTTTTAGCGGAAACACCGGGGAGCTGTTTTTT. As protein: CASRPFSGNTGELFF.

CDR3 DNA sequence: TGCGCCAGCAGCTTGCTGGGGCCAACCCCTGACTATGGCTACACCTTC. It translates to CASSLLGPTPDYGYTF. This rearrangement joins TRBV5-1 to TRBJ1-2; TRBD1 is a possible D gene (5 bases). Germline-derived CDR1 and CDR2 are SGHRS and YFSETQ. Trimming pared 1 base from V and 3 bases from J, leaving 16 bases between. This CDR3 spans 16 amino acids.

Ten or more counts support this clonotype. This chain joins TRBV5-5 and TRBJ2-1; tentatively, D is TRBD2 (6 bases). This CDR3 comprises 14 residues. Trimming took off 4 bases at V and 8 bases at J, with 16 bases between the two ends. Germline CDR1 and CDR2: SGHKS and YYEKEE (reference sequence). CDR3 sequence (DNA): TGTGCCAGCAGCCGCGGGACTCTAGGTGATGAGCAGTTCTTC. Translation gives CASSRGTLGDEQFF.

This clonotype was recorded once. This chain joins TRBV5-4 and TRBJ2-2; 9 nucleotides agree with TRBD1. Per germline, CDR1 SGHNT and CDR2 YYREEE (reference sequence). V shed 7 bases, J shed 0 bases, and the junction held 10 bases outside the gene matches. This CDR3 has 17 residues. The CDR3 sequence is CASRGTGPAPNTGELFF. For the CDR3, the DNA is TGTGCCAGCCGTGGGACAGGGCCCGCCCCGAACACCGGGGAGCTGTTTTTT.

The chain has TRBV9 and TRBJ2-5; D may correspond to TRBD1 or TRBD2 (6 bases each). Trimming removed 4 bases at V and 4 bases at J, with 14 bases between. The CDR3 sequence is 14 residues long. Per the germline V gene, CDR1 is SGDLS and CDR2 is YYNGEE. The CDR3 is CASSPRGGLETQYF. The CDR3 coding sequence is TGTGCCAGCAGCCCTAGAGGGGGACTAGAGACCCAGTACTTC. Full variable domain (remainder filled in from reference TRBV9 and TRBJ2-5): DSGVTQTPKHLITATGQRVTLRCSPRSGDLSVYWYQQSLDQGLQFLIQYYNGEERAKGNILERFSAQQFPDLHSELNLSSLELGDSALYFCASSPRGGLETQYFGPGTRLLVL.

This clonotype was counted a few times. CDR3 in DNA: TGTGCCACCAGTGAAACGGACACCTACGAGCAGTACTTC. It is translated as CATSETDTYEQYF. This sequence joins TRBV24-1 and TRBJ2-7; TRBD1 might be the D (5 bases). Trimming shortened V by 4 bases and J by 2 bases, and 8 bases separated the two germline ends. This CDR3 region has 13 residues. CDR1 KGHDR and CDR2 SFDVKD come from the germline V gene.

The chain has TRBV6-5 and TRBJ1-2; 7 nucleotides agree with TRBD1. This CDR3 is 14 amino acids long. The germline CDR1 and CDR2 sequences are MNHEY and SVGAGI. The ends lost 2 bases at V and 7 bases at J; junction bases unmatched: 7. The CDR3 bases are TGTGCCAGCAGTTACGCTGACAGGGCGCTTGGCTACACCTTC. Protein sequence: CASSYADRALGYTF.

This clonotype was detected a few times. The V gene is TRBV7-2, the J gene TRBJ2-7; weak D call: TRBD2 (6 bases). CDR3 size: 16 residues. CDR1 and CDR2 (germline): SGHTA, FQGNSA. V lost 5 bases to trimming and J lost 1 base, with 18 bases between them. CDR3 protein: CASSPAPLAVSYEQYF. CDR3 coding DNA: TGTGCCAGCAGCCCCGCTCCCTTAGCGGTTTCCTACGAGCAGTACTTC. Full variable domain (remainder filled in from reference TRBV7-2 and TRBJ2-7): GAGVSQSPSNKVTEKGKDVELRCDPISGHTALYWYRQSLGQGLEFLIYFQGNSAPDKSGLPSDRFSAERTGGSVSTLTIQRTQQEDSAVYLCASSPAPLAVSYEQYFGPGTRLTVT.

V is TRBV12-3 or TRBV12-4 and J is TRBJ2-1; 9 positions match TRBD1. The ends lost 4 bases at V and 9 bases at J; junction bases unmatched: 10. The length of the CDR3 is 15 residues. This CDR3 reads CASSYTGTGSVEQFF. The DNA of the CDR3 is TGTGCCAGCAGTTACACCGGGACAGGGTCTGTTGAGCAGTTCTTC.

The chain couples TRBV3-1 to TRBJ1-5; no definite D call. In germline, CDR1 is LGHDT, CDR2 YNNKEL (reference sequence). V was trimmed by 0 bases and J by 9 bases, leaving 9 bases between them. The CDR3 is 13 amino acids. This chain's CDR3 is CASSQEQWSPQHF. CDR3 sequence (DNA): TGTGCCAGCAGCCAAGAACAGTGGTCGCCCCAGCATTTT.

The genes are TRBV12-3 or TRBV12-4 and TRBJ2-3; 9 positions agree with TRBD2. The CDR3 sequence is 12 residues long. Trimming at V came to 1 base and at J to 11 bases, leaving 1 base not matched to a gene. The CDR3 DNA is TGTGCCAGCAGTTTAGAAGCGGGGGGGCAGTATTTT. Its protein is CASSLEAGGQYF.